This paragraph covers one T cell receptor beta chain sequence. Its antigen is not identified. This sample is drawn from a study of T cells in Graves' hyperthyroidism and ophthalmopathy. Ophthalmopathy in the patients scored at least 3 on Clinical Activity Score and at least 4 on NOSPECS grade, lasting under 3 months. Uncontrolled infections, other autoimmune diseases, pregnancy or lactation led to exclusion of patients. PBMCs were derived from approximately 10 ml fresh peripheral blood. TCR beta CDR3 regions were amplified from RNA transcripts. Using the HTBI primer set, a first-round RT-PCR was run on the TCR CDR3. TCRdb analysed the multiplex PCR reads with MiXCR anew, one entry per CDR3 protein. The data show around 540,000 distinct CDR3 sequences, about 16% seen once. Study observations and caveats: Most expanded thyroid clonotypes above 0.001 also appeared in blood.

Trimming at V came to 5 bases and at J to 9 bases, leaving 5 bases not matched to a gene. The CDR3 length is 13 residues. Germline CDR1 DFQATT, CDR2 SNEGSKA (reference sequence). This TCR came from a young woman with Graves' ophthalmopathy. The material sequenced was blood. The chain links TRBV20-1 to TRBJ2-1, with 12 bases identical to TRBD2. The CDR3 protein is CSAASGRVGEQFF. The CDR3 DNA follows: TGCAGTGCTGCTAGCGGGAGGGTTGGTGAGCAGTTCTTC.